Each of the 26 T cell receptor beta chains below was sequenced from the same sample in a study of T cells in Graves' hyperthyroidism and ophthalmopathy. TCR beta CDR3 regions were amplified from RNA. The TCR CDR3 first-round RT-PCR relied on the HTBI primer set. TCRdb reanalysed the multiplex PCR reads using MiXCR and keeps one entry per CDR3 protein. Counted here are about 840,000 distinct CDR3 sequences, over 35% occurring once; the ten biggest clones make up 8.9%. The sequenced sample was blood. The origin of the receptors is a man aged 18 to 30 with Graves' hyperthyroidism.

This clonotype has a handful of counts. The chain links TRBV12-3 or TRBV12-4 to TRBJ1-5; no definite D call. CDR3 length: 13 residues. With 8 bases removed from V and 6 bases from J, the gap between germline ends came to 14 bases. CDR3 amino acids: CASSPVEGQPQHF. CDR3 in DNA: TGTGCCAGCTCACCGGTAGAGGGTCAGCCCCAGCATTTT.

The chain couples TRBV7-3 to TRBJ2-2, with 9 bases lining up with TRBD2. Losses at the gene ends were 6 bases for V and 4 bases for J; bases not matched to a gene: 9. Germline V gene sequence: CDR1 SGHTA, CDR2 FQGTGA. The CDR3 is made up of 16 amino acids. CDR3 loop: CASSSLAGDRTGELFF. For the CDR3, the DNA is TGTGCCAGCAGTTCATTAGCGGGAGACCGCACCGGGGAGCTGTTTTTT. The entire variable domain, with the rest obtained from reference TRBV7-3 and TRBJ2-2, is as follows: GAGVSQTPSNKVTEKGKYVELRCDPISGHTALYWYRQSLGQGPEFLIYFQGTGAADDSGLPNDRFFAVRPEGSVSTLKIQRTERGDSAVYLCASSSLAGDRTGELFFGEGSRLTVL.

The chain carries TRBV20-1 and TRBJ1-6; 9 positions agree with TRBD1. CDR3 length: 17 residues. CDR1 and CDR2 from the germline V gene are DFQATT and SNEGSKA (reference sequence). The V gene end was trimmed by 5 bases and the J gene end by 8 bases; junction bases not matched to a gene: 16. The CDR3 is CSAVPGLDRGDDSPLHF. The CDR3 DNA reads TGCAGTGCTGTTCCGGGACTTGACAGGGGGGATGATTCACCCCTCCACTTT.

This clonotype has ten or more counts. V is TRBV20-1 and J is TRBJ1-5, with D tentatively TRBD1 (6 bases). Germline V lookup: CDR1 DFQATT, CDR2 SNEGSKA (reference sequence). Trimming took off 3 bases at V and 2 bases at J, with 11 bases between the two ends. CDR3 length equals 14 residues. The CDR3 DNA sequence: TGCAGTGCTAGTACGAGACAGGGCAATCAGCCCCAGCATTTT. Amino acids: CSASTRQGNQPQHF.

This clonotype was detected ten times or more. A junction end diverges from the germline sequence, so it may reflect a read error. The J gene is TRBJ2-7, the V gene TRBV7-7, with 7 bases lining up with TRBD2. Germline V gene lookup returns CDR1 SSHAT and CDR2 FNYEAQ (reference sequence). CDR3 size: 14 residues. The CDR3 protein is CASSLLGGTSEQYF. The CDR3 DNA follows: TGTGCTAGCAGCTTATTGGGGGGGACGTCCGAGCAGTACTTC. The entire variable domain, with the rest obtained from reference TRBV7-7 and TRBJ2-7, is as follows: GAGVSQSPRYKVTKRGQDVTLRCDPISSHATLYWYQQALGQGPEFLTYFNYEAQPDKSGLPSDRFSAERPEGSISTLTIQRTEQRDSAMYRCASSLLGGTSEQYFGPGTRLTVT.

The rearrangement uses TRBV6-4 and TRBJ2-6; a weak D match, TRBD2 (5 bases). V was cut by 3 bases and J by 4 bases, with 10 bases left in between. This CDR3 is 15 amino acids long. Germline V gene data show CDR1 as MRHNA and CDR2 as SNTAGT. DNA of the CDR3: TGTGCCAGCAGTGAGTCGAGGGCAGGGGCCAACGTCCTGACTTTC. Translation gives CASSESRAGANVLTF.

This clonotype came up many times. The chain uses TRBV19 and TRBJ1-1; TRBD1 matches at 7 bases. This CDR3 has 14 amino acids. Unmatched junction bases numbered 1, after V lost 3 bases and J lost 0 bases. Germline V gene sequence: CDR1 LNHDA, CDR2 SQIVND (reference sequence). CDR3 nucleotide sequence: TGTGCCAGTAGTATGGACAGGCTGAACACTGAAGCTTTCTTT. Amino acid sequence: CASSMDRLNTEAFF.

This clonotype was recorded once. The chain uses TRBV11-2 and TRBJ2-3; D might be TRBD2 (6 bases). The V and J ends lost 5 bases and 2 bases respectively, with 17 bases between them. The CDR3 runs 16 residues. Germline loops: CDR1 SGHAT, CDR2 FQNNGV. The CDR3 nucleotides read TGTGCCAGCAGCGCCGTCCGGGACTTATACACAGATACGCAGTATTTT. Protein: CASSAVRDLYTDTQYF.

The genes are TRBV6-1 and TRBJ1-1, with D possibly matching TRBD1 (5 bases). This CDR3 has 11 amino acids. V was trimmed by 10 bases and J by 9 bases, leaving 15 bases between them. Germline values: CDR1 MNHNS, CDR2 SASEGT. In DNA, the CDR3 is TGTGCCATAACCATGTGGGGGAAAGCTTTCTTT. This sequence encodes CAITMWGKAFF.

The J gene is TRBJ2-5, the V gene TRBV10-3; no definite D call. Trimming stripped 0 bases from V and 1 base from J, with 9 bases between. The CDR3 runs 15 residues. The germline V gene encodes CDR1 ENHRY and CDR2 SYGVKD. In DNA, the CDR3 is TGTGCCATCAGTGAGTCTGGGCTATCCCAAGAGACCCAGTACTTC. Protein sequence: CAISESGLSQETQYF.

This clonotype came up once. J is TRBJ1-5 and V is TRBV6-2 or TRBV6-3; TRBD1 agrees at 7 bases. V lost 10 bases, J lost 2 bases, and 8 bases stayed unmatched. Germline V lookup: CDR1 MNHEY, CDR2 SVGEGT. This CDR3 spans 14 amino acids. This CDR3 reads CATGTERGNQPQHF. CDR3 nucleotides: TGTGCCACCGGGACAGAGAGGGGCAATCAGCCCCAGCATTTT.

J is TRBJ1-2 and V is TRBV7-9; no clear D. CDR1 is SEHNR and CDR2 is FQNEAQ in the germline V gene (reference sequence). The CDR3 has 13 amino acids. V was clipped by 2 bases and J by 10 bases, with 14 bases between them. CDR3 coding DNA: TGTGCCAGCAGCTTAAACGGGCCGCCCCCCTACACCTTC. It is translated as CASSLNGPPPYTF.

V is TRBV2 and J is TRBJ1-5; D remains ambiguous. This CDR3 has 14 amino acids. Germline V gene lookup returns CDR1 SNHLY and CDR2 FYNNEI. V was clipped by 7 bases and J by 2 bases, with 12 bases between them. The CDR3 DNA reads as TGTGCCAGCAAGCTCTATCCGGGCAATCAGCCCCAGCATTTT. Its translation is CASKLYPGNQPQHF.

The rearrangement joins TRBV19 to TRBJ2-2; D might be TRBD2 (5 bases). The CDR3 is 15 residues long. The germline V and J ends were trimmed by 7 bases and 5 bases, with 17 bases remaining between them. Germline V CDR1 and CDR2: LNHDA, SQIVND (reference sequence). The CDR3 coding sequence is TGTGCCAGTAAGGGTCTATCGAGGGAGACCGGGGAGCTGTTTTTT. It encodes CASKGLSRETGELFF.

This clonotype has a count of ten or more. The chain recombines TRBV5-1 with TRBJ1-6, with D perhaps matching TRBD1 (5 bases). CDR1 and CDR2 from the germline V gene are SGHRS and YFSETQ. The V and J ends lost 5 bases and 7 bases respectively, with 7 bases between them. CDR3 length: 12 residues. CDR3 nucleotide sequence: TGCGCCAGCAGGACAGAGAATTCACCCCTCCACTTT. It translates to CASRTENSPLHF.

This clonotype has at least ten counts. The chain couples TRBV5-1 to TRBJ1-1; 8 bases align to TRBD1. The germline V gene has CDR1 SGHRS and CDR2 YFSETQ. The V and J ends lost 0 bases and 6 bases, in that order; junction bases with no gene match: 7. The CDR3 is made up of 15 amino acids. For the CDR3, the DNA is TGCGCCAGCAGCTTGGCAGGGGGCGGGACTTCTGAAGCTTTCTTT. It yields the protein CASSLAGGGTSEAFF.

This clonotype was counted between two and nine times. This chain links TRBV7-9 with TRBJ2-2; 7 bases are a match to TRBD2. CDR1 is SEHNR, CDR2 FQNEAQ, per germline (reference sequence). This CDR3 has 15 amino acids. Trimming took 6 bases from V and 2 from J; bases not matched to a gene: 6. Written as DNA, the CDR3 is TGTGCCAGCAGGCGGGAGCGGGTTAACACCGGGGAGCTGTTTTTT. It translates to CASRRERVNTGELFF.

This clonotype was detected only a few times. The chain joins TRBV5-4 to TRBJ1-1; 7 bases fit TRBD1. This CDR3 region has 15 residues. CDR1 is SGHNT, CDR2 YYREEE, per germline (reference sequence). With V trimmed by 5 bases and J by 4 bases, 11 bases remained unmatched. The DNA of the CDR3 is TGTGCCAGCAGTACGGCCATGGACAGGTCCACTGAAGCTTTCTTT. Its protein is CASSTAMDRSTEAFF.

The J gene is TRBJ1-6, the V gene TRBV2; 7 nucleotides agree with TRBD1. The V segment lost 7 bases and the J segment 9 bases; nucleotides outside the gene matches: 12. The CDR3 is made up of 15 amino acids. CDR1 and CDR2 from the germline V gene are SNHLY and FYNNEI. The CDR3 protein is CASTPGGTGRSPLHF. For the CDR3, the DNA is TGTGCCAGCACCCCAGGGGGTACAGGTCGTTCACCCCTCCACTTT.

Of note for this clonotype: One junction end does not reproduce the germline sequence, and a read error may be involved. The genes are TRBV2 and TRBJ1-6; TRBD1 matches at 10 bases. CDR1 is SNHLY and CDR2 is FYNNEI in the germline V gene. The CDR3 length is 16 residues. CDR3 in DNA: TGTGCCAGCAGTCAGACAGGGGGCTCCAATAATTCACCCCTCCACTTT. Protein: CASSQTGGSNNSPLHF.

The sample holds many counts of this clonotype. The germline gene is not matched at one end of the junction; a read error may be the cause. The chain has TRBV7-9 and TRBJ1-6; no reliable D call. The CDR3 has 14 residues. CDR1 and CDR2 from the germline V gene are SEHNR and FQNEAQ (reference sequence). In nucleotides, the CDR3 is TGTACCAGCAGCCGGACCGAGTTGAATTCACCCCTCCACTTT. Translated: CTSSRTELNSPLHF.

At least ten counts were recorded for this clonotype. This chain uses TRBV7-9 with TRBJ2-2; unclear D gene. Per germline, CDR1 SEHNR and CDR2 FQNEAQ (reference sequence). The length of the CDR3 is 14 residues. V shed 2 bases and J shed 4 bases, with 8 bases lying between them. The CDR3 region has the DNA TGTGCCAGCAGCTTAACCCTAGGCACCGGGGAGCTGTTTTTT. This translates into CASSLTLGTGELFF.

Only a few counts were recorded for this clonotype. The chain carries TRBV2 and TRBJ2-5; 12 bases line up with TRBD2. The germline V gene encodes CDR1 SNHLY and CDR2 FYNNEI. J was trimmed by 5 bases and V by 5 bases; bases with no gene match: 6. The CDR3 covers 15 residues. The chain's CDR3 is CASSPSGGEVETQYF. In DNA form, the CDR3 reads TGTGCCAGCAGTCCTAGCGGGGGGGAGGTTGAGACCCAGTACTTC.

This clonotype has only a few counts. V is TRBV5-1 and J is TRBJ1-1; D is perhaps TRBD1 (6 bases). Germline values: CDR1 SGHRS, CDR2 YFSETQ. The CDR3 spans 14 residues. V shed 0 bases and J shed 3 bases, with 9 bases lying between them. The CDR3 DNA follows: TGCGCCAGCAGCTTGGGGGAGGGGGACACTGAAGCTTTCTTT. It is translated as CASSLGEGDTEAFF.

This clonotype was seen only a few times. V is TRBV19 and J is TRBJ2-7, with D perhaps being TRBD1 or TRBD2 (5 bases each). V was trimmed by 3 bases and J by 6 bases, leaving 12 bases between them. The CDR3 length is 13 residues. Per the germline V gene, CDR1 is LNHDA and CDR2 is SQIVND (reference sequence). The CDR3: CASSMGLASEQYF. Written as DNA, the CDR3 is TGTGCCAGTAGTATGGGGCTAGCTTCCGAGCAGTACTTC.

This sequence joins TRBV10-3 and TRBJ1-4; 8 nucleotides match TRBD1. CDR3 length equals 14 residues. Per the germline V gene, CDR1 is ENHRY and CDR2 is SYGVKD. Trimming took 11 bases from V and 6 from J; bases not matched to a gene: 11. The DNA of the CDR3 is TGTGCCTGGAGTCCGACAGGGGATCATGAAAAACTGTTTTTT. Translated: CAWSPTGDHEKLFF.